These 7 T cell receptor beta chains were all obtained from the same sample, sequenced in a study of T-cell reconstitution after alpha-beta-depleted transplantation in children. Unique molecular identifiers were incorporated into the prepared TCRbeta library. MiXCR, run by TCRdb on the PCR reads, gives a single entry per CDR3 protein. The sample shows 250,000 to 400,000 distinct CDR3 sequences, approximately 20% of them seen only once. Sequences were derived from PBMCs, mostly from graft donor cells, sampled 180 days after TCRalphabeta/CD19-depleted stem cell transplant. The receptor source for this set is a male patient between 10 and 17 years old who had a stem cell transplant for acute lymphoblastic leukemia, so the T cells may come from the graft donor.

This chain links TRBV19 with TRBJ2-6, with a weak D call TRBD2 (5 bases). V lost 9 bases, J lost 0 bases, and 15 bases lay in between. Germline CDR1 LNHDA, CDR2 SQIVND (reference sequence). There are 16 residues in the CDR3. CDR3 region: CARRRMGSSGANVLTF. The DNA of the CDR3 is TGTGCCAGAAGAAGGATGGGGAGCTCTGGGGCCAACGTCCTGACTTTC.

This clonotype was found many times. The V gene is TRBV5-1, the J gene TRBJ2-3; D call uncertain. Trimming took 0 bases from V and 4 from J, leaving 0 bases between them. Germline V gives CDR1 SGHRS, CDR2 YFSETQ. This CDR3 comprises 11 residues. The CDR3 region is CASSLADTQYF. In DNA form, the CDR3 reads TGCGCCAGCAGCTTGGCAGATACGCAGTATTTT.

The chain employs TRBV5-1 and TRBJ2-6; 7 bases are a match to TRBD1. The CDR3 is made up of 15 amino acids. CDR1 and CDR2 (germline): SGHRS, YFSETQ. Unmatched junction bases numbered 5, after V lost 4 bases and J lost 4 bases. The CDR3: CASSTDRVGANVLTF. The CDR3 nucleotides read TGCGCCAGCAGCACTGACAGGGTCGGGGCCAACGTCCTGACTTTC.

V gene TRBV20-1 combines with J gene TRBJ2-4, with D possibly being TRBD1 or TRBD2 (5 bases each). CDR1 is DFQATT, CDR2 SNEGSKA, per germline (reference sequence). The CDR3 length is 15 residues. The V gene lost 5 bases and the J gene lost 0 bases, with 14 bases spanning the gap. The CDR3 bases are TGCAGTGCTCGACAGCGGTTGTTAGCCAAAAACATTCAGTACTTC. Amino acid sequence: CSARQRLLAKNIQYF.

This clonotype was seen a handful of times. The gene calls are TRBV29-1 and TRBJ2-7; D is undetermined. Germline CDR1 is SQVTM and CDR2 is ANQGSEA. The V gene lost 7 bases and the J gene lost 12 bases, with 13 bases spanning the gap. This CDR3 region has 9 residues. CDR3 sequence (DNA): TGCAGCGCTACCGCCGGCCTGTACTTC. This codes for CSATAGLYF.

The chain is built from TRBV27 and TRBJ1-5, with a weak D call TRBD1 (6 bases). The ends were cut back, 1 base at V and 4 bases at J, with 14 bases in the middle. Germline lookup yields CDR1 MNHEY and CDR2 SMNVEV (reference sequence). This CDR3 is 16 amino acids long. The CDR3 DNA sequence: TGTGCCAGCAGTTTATTCGCAGGGGTATTAAATCAGCCCCAGCATTTT. Translating it yields CASSLFAGVLNQPQHF.

In this sample, this clonotype turned up many times. The rearrangement links TRBV20-1 to TRBJ1-5, with D unclear. The germline V gene has CDR1 DFQATT and CDR2 SNEGSKA (reference sequence). The CDR3 has 12 amino acids. V was clipped by 0 bases and J by 9 bases, with 9 bases between them. The CDR3 here is CSAREGIRPQHF. In nucleotides, the CDR3 is TGCAGTGCTAGAGAGGGTATTAGGCCCCAGCATTTT.